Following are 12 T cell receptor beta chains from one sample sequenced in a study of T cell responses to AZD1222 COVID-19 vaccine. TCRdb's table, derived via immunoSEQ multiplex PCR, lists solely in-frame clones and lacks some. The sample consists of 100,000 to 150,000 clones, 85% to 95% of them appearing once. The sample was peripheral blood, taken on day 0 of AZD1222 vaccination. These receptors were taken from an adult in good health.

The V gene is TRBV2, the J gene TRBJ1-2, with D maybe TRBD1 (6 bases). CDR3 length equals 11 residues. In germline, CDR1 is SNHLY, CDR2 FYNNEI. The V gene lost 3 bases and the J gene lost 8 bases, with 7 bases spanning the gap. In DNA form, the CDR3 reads TGTGCCAGCAGTGAGGACAGCGGCTACACCTTC. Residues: CASSEDSGYTF.

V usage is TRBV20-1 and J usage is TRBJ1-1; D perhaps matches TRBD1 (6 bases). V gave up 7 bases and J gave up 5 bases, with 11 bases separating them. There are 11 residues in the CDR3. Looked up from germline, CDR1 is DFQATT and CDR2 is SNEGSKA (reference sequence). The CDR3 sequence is CSVQGRTEAFF. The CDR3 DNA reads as TGCAGTGTGCAGGGGCGGACTGAAGCTTTCTTT.

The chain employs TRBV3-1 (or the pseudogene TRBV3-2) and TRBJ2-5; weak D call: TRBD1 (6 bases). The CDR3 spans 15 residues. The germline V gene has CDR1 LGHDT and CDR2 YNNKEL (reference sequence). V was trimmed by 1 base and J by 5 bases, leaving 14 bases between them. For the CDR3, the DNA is TGTGCCAGCAGCCAAGGCCAGGGGCTGGGGGAGACCCAGTACTTC. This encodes CASSQGQGLGETQYF.

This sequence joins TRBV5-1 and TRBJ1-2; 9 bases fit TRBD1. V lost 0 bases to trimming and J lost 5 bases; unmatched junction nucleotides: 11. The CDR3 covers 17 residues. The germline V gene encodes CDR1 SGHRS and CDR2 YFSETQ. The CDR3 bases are TGCGCCAGCAGCTTGGCCGGGACAGGGCGCACCCCGTATGGCTACACCTTC. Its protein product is CASSLAGTGRTPYGYTF.

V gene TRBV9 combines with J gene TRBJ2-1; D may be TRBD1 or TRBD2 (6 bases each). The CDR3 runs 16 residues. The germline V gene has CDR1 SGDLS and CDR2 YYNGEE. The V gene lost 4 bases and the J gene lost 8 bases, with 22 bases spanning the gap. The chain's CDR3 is CASSLRGDGEGDEQFF. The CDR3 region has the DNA TGTGCCAGCAGCCTTAGGGGGGACGGAGAAGGGGATGAGCAGTTCTTC.

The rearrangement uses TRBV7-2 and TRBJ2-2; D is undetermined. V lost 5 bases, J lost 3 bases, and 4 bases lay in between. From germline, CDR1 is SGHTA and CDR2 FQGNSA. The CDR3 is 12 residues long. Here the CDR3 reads CASSPYTGELFF. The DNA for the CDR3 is TGTGCCAGCAGCCCCTACACCGGGGAGCTGTTTTTT.

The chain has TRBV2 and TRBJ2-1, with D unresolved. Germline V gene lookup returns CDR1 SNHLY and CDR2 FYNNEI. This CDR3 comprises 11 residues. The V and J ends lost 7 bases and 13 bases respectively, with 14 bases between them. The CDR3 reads CASISEAGQFF. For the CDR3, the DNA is TGTGCCAGCATCTCCGAAGCCGGCCAGTTCTTC.

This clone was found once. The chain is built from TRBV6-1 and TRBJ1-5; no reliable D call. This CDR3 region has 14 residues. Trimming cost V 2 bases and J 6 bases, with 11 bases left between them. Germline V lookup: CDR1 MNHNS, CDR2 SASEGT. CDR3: CASSELRAAQPQHF. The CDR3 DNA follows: TGTGCCAGCAGTGAACTCCGAGCGGCTCAGCCCCAGCATTTT.

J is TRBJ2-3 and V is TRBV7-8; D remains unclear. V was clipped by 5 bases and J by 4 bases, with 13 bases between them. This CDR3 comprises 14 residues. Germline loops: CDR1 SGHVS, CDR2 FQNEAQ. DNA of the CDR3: TGTGCCAGCAGCCTAATCGTCGGCCCAGATACGCAGTATTTT. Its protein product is CASSLIVGPDTQYF.

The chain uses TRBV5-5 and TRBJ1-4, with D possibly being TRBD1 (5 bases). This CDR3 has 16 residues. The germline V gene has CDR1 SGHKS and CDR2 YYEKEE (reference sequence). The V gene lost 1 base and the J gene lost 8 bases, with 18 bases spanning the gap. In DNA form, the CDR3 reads TGTGCCAGCAGCTTGATAGGGGAGGGGTTCGAGGAAAAACTGTTTTTT. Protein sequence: CASSLIGEGFEEKLFF.

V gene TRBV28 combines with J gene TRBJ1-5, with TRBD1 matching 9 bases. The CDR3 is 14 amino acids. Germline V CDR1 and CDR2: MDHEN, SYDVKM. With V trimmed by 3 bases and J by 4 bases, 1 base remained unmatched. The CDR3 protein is CASSFGQGNQPQHF. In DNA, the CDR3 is TGTGCCAGCAGTTTCGGACAGGGGAATCAGCCCCAGCATTTT.

The CDR3 spells CASSATPSGGQDTQYF. CDR3 DNA sequence: TGTGCCAGCAGTGCCACTCCTAGCGGGGGTCAAGATACGCAGTATTTT. The V and J genes are TRBV6-4 and TRBJ2-3; TRBD2 matches at 10 bases. V trimming: 4 bases; J trimming: 5 bases; junction bases outside the gene matches: 9. The V gene's germline CDR1 is MRHNA and CDR2 SNTAGT. The CDR3 sequence is 16 residues long.